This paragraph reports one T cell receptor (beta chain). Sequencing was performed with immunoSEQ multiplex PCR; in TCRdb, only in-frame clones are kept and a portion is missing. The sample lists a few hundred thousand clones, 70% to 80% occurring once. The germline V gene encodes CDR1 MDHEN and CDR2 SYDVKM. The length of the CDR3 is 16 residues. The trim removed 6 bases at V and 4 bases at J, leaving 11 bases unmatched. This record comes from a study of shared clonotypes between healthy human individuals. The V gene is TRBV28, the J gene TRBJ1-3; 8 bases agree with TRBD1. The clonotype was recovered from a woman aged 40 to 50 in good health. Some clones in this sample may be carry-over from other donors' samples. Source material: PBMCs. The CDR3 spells CASSPPTGAGGNTIYF. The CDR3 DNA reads TGTGCCAGCAGCCCACCGACAGGGGCGGGCGGAAACACCATATATTTT.